This TCR beta chain is drawn from a study of blood T cell repertoires in COVID-19. Sequenced by immunoSEQ multiplex PCR; TCRdb stores in-frame clones only, minus some. The profile shows roughly 87,000 clones, about 88% of them singletons. V was cut by 3 bases and J by 9 bases, with 16 bases left in between. This CDR3 region has 14 residues. Germline loops: CDR1 SGDLS, CDR2 YYNGEE. This TCR derives from a man in his forties with acute or convalescent COVID-19. The sample taken for sequencing was peripheral blood. V is TRBV9 and J is TRBJ1-5; no firm D call. The CDR3 DNA is TGTGCCAGCAGCGCATCTCACACGCCGGGGCCCCAGCATTTT. Translating it yields CASSASHTPGPQHF.